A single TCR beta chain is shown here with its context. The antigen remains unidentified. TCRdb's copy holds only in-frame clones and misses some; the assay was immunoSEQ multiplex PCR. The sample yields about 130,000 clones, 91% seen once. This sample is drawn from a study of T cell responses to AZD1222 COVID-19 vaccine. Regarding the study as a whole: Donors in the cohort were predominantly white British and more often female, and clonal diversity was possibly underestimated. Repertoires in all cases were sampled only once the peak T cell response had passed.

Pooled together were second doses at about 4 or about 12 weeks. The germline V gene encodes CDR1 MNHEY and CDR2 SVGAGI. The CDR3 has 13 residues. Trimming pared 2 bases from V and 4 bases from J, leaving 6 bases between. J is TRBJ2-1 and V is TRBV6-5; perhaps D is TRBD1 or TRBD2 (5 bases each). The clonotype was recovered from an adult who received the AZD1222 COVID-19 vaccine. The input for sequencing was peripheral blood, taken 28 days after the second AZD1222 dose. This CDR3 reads CASSYGGYNEQFF. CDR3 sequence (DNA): TGTGCCAGCAGTTACGGGGGTTACAATGAGCAGTTCTTC.